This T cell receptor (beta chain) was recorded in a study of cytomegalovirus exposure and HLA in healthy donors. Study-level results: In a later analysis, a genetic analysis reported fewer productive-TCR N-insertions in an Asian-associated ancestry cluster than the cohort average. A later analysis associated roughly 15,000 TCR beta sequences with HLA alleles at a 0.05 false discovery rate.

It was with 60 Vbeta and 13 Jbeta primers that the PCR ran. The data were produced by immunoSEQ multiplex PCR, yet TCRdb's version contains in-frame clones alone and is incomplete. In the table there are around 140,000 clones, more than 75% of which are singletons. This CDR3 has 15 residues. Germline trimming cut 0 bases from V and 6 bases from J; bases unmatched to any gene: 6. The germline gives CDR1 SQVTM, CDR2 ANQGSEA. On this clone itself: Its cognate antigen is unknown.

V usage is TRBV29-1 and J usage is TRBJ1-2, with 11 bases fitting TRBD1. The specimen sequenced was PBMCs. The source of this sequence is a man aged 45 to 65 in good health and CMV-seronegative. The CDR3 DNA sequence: TGCAGCGTTGAAGAAGGGACAGGGGGTTATAATGGCTACACCTTC. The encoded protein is CSVEEGTGGYNGYTF.